The rows below give T cell receptor beta chains drawn from one sample of a study of response to subunit inactivated influenza vaccine. TCRdb used MiXCR to reprocess the RT-PCR reads, holding one entry per CDR3 protein. This table has a few hundred thousand distinct CDR3 sequences, around a fifth appearing once. The sequenced sample was PBMCs from blood, obtained less than 22 months after vaccination. These receptor sequences come from a man between 50 and 75 years old who received an inactivated influenza vaccine. Each CDR3 is given without its conserved first and last residue. The D gene is left open where the match is weak.

v_call: TRBV20-1
d_call: -
cdr3_aa: SASRRSDTQY

v_call: TRBV5-1
d_call: TRBD2
cdr3_aa: ASSRMIAGGGNEQF

v_call: TRBV6-2/TRBV6-3
d_call: TRBD1
cdr3_aa: ASSLGQGSEAF

v_call: TRBV12-3/TRBV12-4
d_call: -
cdr3_aa: ASSFGQLNSPLH

v_call: TRBV29-1
d_call: -
cdr3_aa: SVVGTDSNQPQH

v_call: TRBV24-1
d_call: -
cdr3_aa: ATSDLSEGGGGYT

v_call: TRBV29-1
d_call: TRBD2
cdr3_aa: SHGGEETQY

v_call: TRBV7-9
d_call: -
cdr3_aa: ASSSGHTRTDTQY

v_call: TRBV20-1
d_call: -
cdr3_aa: SVLDHSHEQY

v_call: TRBV11-2
d_call: TRBD1
cdr3_aa: ASSFNEGATNEQF

v_call: TRBV27
d_call: -
cdr3_aa: ASSPGQWATGELF

v_call: TRBV20-1
d_call: -
cdr3_aa: SARIGVETQY

v_call: TRBV7-9
d_call: -
cdr3_aa: ASSRPINEKLF